This passage covers 6 T cell receptor beta chains from one sample sequenced in a study of Graves' ophthalmopathy and Graves' hyperthyroidism (dated by TCRdb to 2017 to 2018). Sequencer: Illumina HiSeq 2000. For repertoire sequencing, the TCR beta CDR3 regions were amplified from RNA transcripts. A first-round RT-PCR used HTBI primers with the Qiagen OneStep RT-PCR kit, followed by a second-round multiplex PCR, size selection and purification. Clones were called with MiXCR by TCRdb after fastp trimmed the public reads at Q25, and only in-frame beta chains were retained. Entries that share a CDR3 protein sequence are merged under the most common genes and DNA. The sample records 400,000 to 500,000 distinct CDR3 sequences, roughly 21% of which are singletons. The ten largest make up under 3% of the sample. Sequenced material: peripheral blood. The receptors here all came from a woman between 18 and 29 years old with stable Graves' hyperthyroidism. Donor details come from another sample of the same person, matched by shared clones.

In this sample, this clonotype turned up many times. DNA for the CDR3: TGCAGTGCTAGAGATGCACGGACAGTGAACACTGAAGCTTTCTTT. It codes for CSARDARTVNTEAFF. V gene TRBV20-1 combines with J gene TRBJ1-1, with a possible D match to TRBD1 (6 bases). Germline loops: CDR1 DFQATT, CDR2 SNEGSKA (reference sequence). This CDR3 has 15 amino acids. V lost 0 bases to trimming and J lost 0 bases, with 11 bases between them.

This clonotype has ten or more counts. J is TRBJ2-7 and V is TRBV12-3 or TRBV12-4; D not certain. The CDR3 covers 15 residues. Trimming cost V 3 bases and J 6 bases, with 18 bases left between them. The CDR3 loop reads CASSLDWTTGSEQYF. As DNA, the CDR3 is TGTGCCAGCAGTTTGGATTGGACGACGGGCTCCGAGCAGTACTTC.

This clonotype was seen just once. The chain couples TRBV12-3 or TRBV12-4 to TRBJ1-1, with a weak D call TRBD1 (5 bases). The CDR3 runs 16 residues. V dropped 1 base and J dropped 3 bases, with 15 bases sitting between them. CDR3 DNA: TGTGCCAGCAGTTTAGGATGGGGGGAGGTCGACACTGAAGCTTTCTTT. It codes for CASSLGWGEVDTEAFF.

There are many counts of this clonotype. The chain recombines TRBV20-1 with TRBJ2-5; perhaps TRBD2 as D (6 bases). Germline assignment: CDR1 DFQATT and CDR2 SNEGSKA (reference sequence). This CDR3 region has 13 residues. V was clipped by 6 bases and J by 5 bases, with 16 bases between them. In DNA form, the CDR3 reads TGCAGTGCGAGACCTCTGGGGACTGAGACCCAGTACTTC. Its translation is CSARPLGTETQYF.

The genes are TRBV10-1 and TRBJ2-7, with D unclear. The CDR3 totals 14 residues. In germline, CDR1 is WNHNN, CDR2 SYGVQD (reference sequence). Trimming removed 4 bases at V and 3 bases at J, with 13 bases between. CDR3: CASSAAWLFYEQYF. CDR3 bases: TGCGCCAGCAGTGCGGCCTGGCTCTTCTACGAGCAGTACTTC.

The V and J genes are TRBV10-3 and TRBJ1-2, with a tentative D call TRBD1 (6 bases). Per the germline V gene, CDR1 is ENHRY and CDR2 is SYGVKD. CDR3 length: 15 amino acids. V was shortened by 5 bases and J by 1 base, with 14 bases between the two germline ends. This chain's CDR3 is CAISRGWTVNYGYTF. The CDR3 coding sequence is TGTGCCATCAGTAGGGGATGGACAGTTAACTATGGCTACACCTTC.